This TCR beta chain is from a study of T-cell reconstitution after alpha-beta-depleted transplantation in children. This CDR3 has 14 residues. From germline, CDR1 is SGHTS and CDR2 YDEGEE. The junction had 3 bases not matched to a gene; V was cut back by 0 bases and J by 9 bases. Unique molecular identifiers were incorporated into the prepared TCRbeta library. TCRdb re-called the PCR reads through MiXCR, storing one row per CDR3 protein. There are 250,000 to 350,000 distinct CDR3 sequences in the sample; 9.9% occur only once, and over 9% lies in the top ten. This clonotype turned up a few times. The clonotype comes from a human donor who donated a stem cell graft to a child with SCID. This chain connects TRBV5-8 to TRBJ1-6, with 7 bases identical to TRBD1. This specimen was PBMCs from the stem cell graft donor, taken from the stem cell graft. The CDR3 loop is CASSLEAGGSPLHF. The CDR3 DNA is TGTGCCAGCAGCTTGGAGGCAGGGGGTTCACCCCTCCACTTT.